The 25 T cell receptor beta chains listed next were all sequenced from one sample in a study of shared clonotypes between healthy human individuals. Naive CD8 cells, CD45RO-negative and positively selected for CCR7, excluded terminally differentiated effector memory CD45RA+ cells. Data came from immunoSEQ multiplex PCR; TCRdb stores just in-frame clones and leaves some out. The sample has about 1,900,000 clones; approximately 94% are singletons. Specimen: naive CD8+ T cells sorted from blood. Every receptor here comes from a man younger than 35 in good health.

Concerning this clone itself: Other DNA sequences from this sample encode an identical CDR3 as well. The gene calls are TRBV7-9 and TRBJ2-7; 9 bases line up with TRBD1. The V gene's germline CDR1 is SEHNR and CDR2 FQNEAQ (reference sequence). Trimming removed 6 bases from V and 2 bases from J; junction bases left unmatched: 8. This CDR3 comprises 15 residues. CDR3 nucleotide sequence: TGTGCCAGCAGTCAGCCGGGACAGGGAGCCTACGAGCAGTACTTC. Translation: CASSQPGQGAYEQYF.

V gene TRBV11-2 combines with J gene TRBJ1-3; perhaps TRBD1 as D (6 bases). The CDR3 spans 19 residues. Germline V gene data show CDR1 as SGHAT and CDR2 as FQNNGV. V lost 3 bases and J 2 bases, leaving 23 bases between the germline ends. CDR3 sequence reads: CASSFFPGTRDSTGNTIYF. CDR3 nucleotides: TGTGCCAGCAGCTTTTTCCCCGGGACAAGAGATTCGACTGGAAACACCATATATTTT.

The rearrangement links TRBV5-6 to TRBJ1-4, with 9 positions matching TRBD1. Germline lookup yields CDR1 SGHDT and CDR2 YYEEEE. This CDR3 is 17 amino acids long. V trimming: 3 bases; J trimming: 0 bases; junction bases outside the gene matches: 6. The CDR3: CASSSPGQGSTNEKLFF. Written as DNA, the CDR3 is TGTGCCAGCAGCTCCCCGGGACAGGGTTCAACTAATGAAAAACTGTTTTTT.

The chain carries TRBV14 and TRBJ2-2, with D perhaps TRBD1 or TRBD2 (5 bases each). Germline V gene lookup returns CDR1 SGHDN and CDR2 FVKESK. The CDR3 extends over 15 amino acids. V lost 4 bases, J lost 4 bases, and 13 bases lay in between. DNA of the CDR3: TGTGCCAGCAGCCTAAGGGGACGAACCACCGGGGAGCTGTTTTTT. Its translation: CASSLRGRTTGELFF. Complete variable domain (other parts from reference TRBV14 and TRBJ2-2): EAGVTQFPSHSVIEKGQTVTLRCDPISGHDNLYWYRRVMGKEIKFLLHFVKESKQDESGMPNNRFLAERTGGTYSTLKVQPAELEDSGVYFCASSLRGRTTGELFFGEGSRLTVL.

The chain joins TRBV6-1 to TRBJ1-2; 11 bases line up with TRBD1. The CDR3 totals 15 residues. V was clipped by 2 bases and J by 8 bases; unmatched bases: 7. Germline V gives CDR1 MNHNS, CDR2 SASEGT. The CDR3 loop reads CASSETGTGGEGYTF. The CDR3 bases are TGTGCCAGCAGTGAAACCGGGACAGGGGGGGAAGGCTACACCTTC.

The CDR3 loop reads CASSTQGTPETQYF. The CDR3 DNA reads TGCGCCAGCTCTACTCAGGGAACACCAGAGACCCAGTACTTC. The rearrangement uses TRBV4-1 and TRBJ2-5; possibly TRBD1 for D (5 bases). This CDR3 has 14 amino acids. Trimming took off 8 bases at V and 4 bases at J, with 17 bases between the two ends. The germline gives CDR1 MGHRA, CDR2 YSYEKL.

V usage is TRBV4-3 and J usage is TRBJ1-2, with D tentatively TRBD1 (5 bases). CDR3 size: 18 residues. The V end lost 3 bases, the J end lost 1 base, and 21 bases lay between the germline ends. CDR1 and CDR2 (germline): LGHNA, YSLEER. The CDR3 nucleotides are TGCGCCAGCAGCCACACCCAGAACGAACCGACAGATAACTATGGCTACACCTTC. This encodes CASSHTQNEPTDNYGYTF.

The CDR3 DNA reads as TGTGCCAGCAGCTTAGGCCGGGACATAAACACCGGGGAGCTGTTTTTT. Translating it yields CASSLGRDINTGELFF. The chain couples TRBV11-2 to TRBJ2-2; tentatively, D is TRBD1 (6 bases). The CDR3 covers 16 residues. V was shortened by 1 base and J by 2 bases, with 11 bases between the two germline ends. The germline CDR1 and CDR2 sequences are SGHAT and FQNNGV.

V usage is TRBV9 and J usage is TRBJ1-3, with TRBD1 matching 7 bases. V trimming: 3 bases; J trimming: 0 bases; junction bases outside the gene matches: 3. The germline V gene encodes CDR1 SGDLS and CDR2 YYNGEE. This CDR3 contains 15 residues. The CDR3 region has the DNA TGTGCCAGCAGCGCAGGGGGTTACTCTGGAAACACCATATATTTT. Translation gives CASSAGGYSGNTIYF.

The rearrangement joins TRBV9 to TRBJ2-2, with 11 bases matching TRBD1. V was pared by 3 bases and J by 7 bases, with 14 bases of the junction left unmatched. This CDR3 has 18 amino acids. Per germline, CDR1 SGDLS and CDR2 YYNGEE. The CDR3 sequence: CASSAAWTGGASGGELFF. The DNA of the CDR3 is TGTGCCAGCAGCGCAGCATGGACAGGGGGCGCGAGTGGCGGGGAGCTGTTTTTT.

This clone was recorded once. The chain recombines TRBV28 with TRBJ2-7; 7 bases are a match to TRBD2. Germline CDR1 reads MDHEN; CDR2 reads SYDVKM. Losses at the gene ends were 6 bases for V and 1 base for J; bases not matched to a gene: 9. This CDR3 spans 15 amino acids. The CDR3 DNA is TGTGCCAGCAGCCCCCGGGGGGTCCAATCCTACGAGCAGTACTTC. Its translation: CASSPRGVQSYEQYF.

The chain is built from TRBV27 and TRBJ2-7; no clear D. The CDR3 extends over 13 amino acids. The V end was cut by 8 bases, the J end by 4 bases, with 15 bases between. Germline V lookup: CDR1 MNHEY, CDR2 SMNVEV (reference sequence). CDR3 sequence: CASGEAGLYEQYF. CDR3 nucleotides: TGTGCCAGCGGAGAGGCAGGCCTTTACGAGCAGTACTTC.

The rearrangement links TRBV6-1 to TRBJ2-5, with TRBD1 identical over 7 bases. The CDR3 length is 16 residues. The J segment lost 2 bases and the V segment lost 2 bases, leaving 8 bases of the junction unmatched. Germline CDR1 MNHNS, CDR2 SASEGT. CDR3 nucleotide sequence: TGTGCCAGCAGTGAATTAGGGACAGCCTATCAAGAGACCCAGTACTTC. Protein sequence: CASSELGTAYQETQYF.

This sequence joins TRBV10-2 and TRBJ2-1; TRBD2 matches at 12 bases. Trimming at V came to 0 bases and at J to 6 bases, leaving 3 bases not matched to a gene. From germline, CDR1 is WSHSY and CDR2 SAAADI. The CDR3 has 16 residues. The CDR3 sequence: CASSESILAGGNEQFF. The DNA of the CDR3 is TGCGCCAGCAGTGAGTCTATACTAGCGGGGGGCAATGAGCAGTTCTTC.

The chain uses TRBV27 and TRBJ2-3, with a possible D match to TRBD2 (6 bases). V was pared by 7 bases and J by 2 bases, with 19 bases between. Germline V gives CDR1 MNHEY, CDR2 SMNVEV (reference sequence). This CDR3 contains 16 residues. CDR3 residues: CASTPQRVTTTDTQYF. DNA of the CDR3: TGTGCCAGCACACCCCAGCGGGTGACGACCACAGATACGCAGTATTTT.

The chain employs TRBV27 and TRBJ2-5; tentative D call: TRBD1 (6 bases). CDR1 and CDR2 from the germline V gene are MNHEY and SMNVEV (reference sequence). Trimming shortened V by 3 bases and J by 4 bases, and 12 bases separated the two germline ends. The CDR3 covers 14 residues. CDR3 nucleotides: TGTGCCAGCAGTTTCACAGGGTTAGGAGAGACCCAGTACTTC. This gives the protein CASSFTGLGETQYF.

The chain has TRBV7-2 and TRBJ1-3; D gene ambiguous. This CDR3 spans 15 amino acids. CDR1 and CDR2 (germline): SGHTA, FQGNSA. The ends were cut back, 5 bases at V and 0 bases at J, with 11 bases in the middle. This chain's CDR3 is CASSEGKSSGNTIYF. The CDR3 nucleotides are TGTGCCAGCAGCGAAGGGAAGTCCTCTGGAAACACCATATATTTT.

In regard to this clone: Other DNA sequences of this sample code for an identical CDR3. The J gene is TRBJ2-7, the V gene TRBV11-2; D might be TRBD1 (6 bases). This CDR3 is built from 13 residues. Trimming removed 5 bases at V and 1 base at J, with 9 bases between. Per germline, CDR1 SGHAT and CDR2 FQNNGV. CDR3 residues: CASSIGQSYEQYF. The DNA of the CDR3 is TGTGCCAGCAGCATAGGACAGTCCTACGAGCAGTACTTC.

The V call is TRBV10-3, the J call TRBJ2-7; D not certain. Trimming took 7 bases from V and 2 from J, leaving 18 bases between them. The germline V gene encodes CDR1 ENHRY and CDR2 SYGVKD. The CDR3 is made up of 15 amino acids. The CDR3 protein is CAINNEQSPAYEQYF. CDR3 DNA: TGTGCCATCAACAACGAACAGTCTCCGGCCTACGAGCAGTACTTC.

J is TRBJ2-7 and V is TRBV7-9; TRBD1 agrees at 9 bases. Germline V gene sequence: CDR1 SEHNR, CDR2 FQNEAQ (reference sequence). The CDR3 extends over 15 amino acids. V lost 5 bases and J lost 5; bases outside the gene matches: 10. As DNA, the CDR3 is TGTGCCAGCAGCCCTTTTGGACAGGGGCTTCACGAGCAGTACTTC. This encodes CASSPFGQGLHEQYF.

A word on this clone: This sample includes further DNA sequences coding for the same CDR3. CDR3 region: CASSFGGSYEQYF. CDR3 sequence (DNA): TGTGCCAGCAGCTTTGGGGGATCGTACGAGCAGTACTTC. V usage is TRBV5-6 and J usage is TRBJ2-7; TRBD1 or TRBD2 may be the D gene (5 bases each). The CDR3 covers 13 residues. Looked up from germline, CDR1 is SGHDT and CDR2 is YYEEEE. V lost 2 bases to trimming and J lost 4 bases, with 10 bases between them.

This clone appeared a single time. The same CDR3 also results from other DNA sequences found in this sample. CDR3 coding DNA: TGTGCCTGGAGTGTTGACAGACAAGAGACCCAGTACTTC. It is translated as CAWSVDRQETQYF. The rearrangement links TRBV30 to TRBJ2-5, with D perhaps TRBD1 (5 bases). Trimming took 0 bases from V and 2 from J, leaving 7 bases between them. The CDR3 has 13 residues. Germline assignment: CDR1 GTSNPN and CDR2 SVGIG (reference sequence).

This clone has a single count. This chain links TRBV10-3 with TRBJ2-7; maybe TRBD1 (5 bases). With 3 bases removed from V and 1 base from J, the gap between germline ends came to 7 bases. CDR1 ENHRY and CDR2 SYGVKD come from the germline V gene. CDR3 length: 13 amino acids. In DNA form, the CDR3 reads TGTGCCATCAGTGACACAGGTTCCTACGAGCAGTACTTC. It translates to CAISDTGSYEQYF.

This clone came up once. The chain carries TRBV9 and TRBJ1-2; D not resolved. Germline-derived CDR1 and CDR2 are SGDLS and YYNGEE. CDR3 length: 14 residues. V dropped 6 bases and J dropped 7 bases, with 19 bases sitting between them. The CDR3: CASTVADRLGGYTF. The CDR3 DNA is TGTGCCAGCACGGTGGCCGACCGGCTTGGTGGCTACACCTTC.

V gene TRBV13 combines with J gene TRBJ2-7, with D perhaps given as TRBD1 or TRBD2 (6 bases each). Germline V gene data show CDR1 as PRHDT and CDR2 as FYEKMQ (reference sequence). Trimming removed 5 bases from V and 4 bases from J, with 15 bases in between. The length of the CDR3 is 14 residues. Here the CDR3 reads CASSAGGGTYEQYF. The DNA for the CDR3 is TGTGCCAGCAGCGCCGGGGGCGGTACATACGAGCAGTACTTC.